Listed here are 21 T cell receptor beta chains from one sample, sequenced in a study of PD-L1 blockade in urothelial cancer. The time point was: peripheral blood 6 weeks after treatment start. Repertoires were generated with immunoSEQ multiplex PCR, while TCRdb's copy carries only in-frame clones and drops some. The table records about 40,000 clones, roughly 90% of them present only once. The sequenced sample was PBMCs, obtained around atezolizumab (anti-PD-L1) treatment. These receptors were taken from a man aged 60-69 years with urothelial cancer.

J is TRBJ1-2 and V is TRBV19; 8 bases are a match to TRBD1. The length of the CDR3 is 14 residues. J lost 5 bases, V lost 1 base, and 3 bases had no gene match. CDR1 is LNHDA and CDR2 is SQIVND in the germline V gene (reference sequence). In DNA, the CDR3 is TGTGCCAGTAGTATAGCGACAGGGGATTATGGCTACACCTTC. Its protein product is CASSIATGDYGYTF.

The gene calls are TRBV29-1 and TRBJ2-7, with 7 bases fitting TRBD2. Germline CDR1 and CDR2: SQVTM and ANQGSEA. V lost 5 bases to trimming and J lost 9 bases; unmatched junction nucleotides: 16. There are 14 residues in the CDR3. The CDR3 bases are TGCAGCGTTATCAGTGCTAGCGGACGATCCGTGCAGTACTTC. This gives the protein CSVISASGRSVQYF.

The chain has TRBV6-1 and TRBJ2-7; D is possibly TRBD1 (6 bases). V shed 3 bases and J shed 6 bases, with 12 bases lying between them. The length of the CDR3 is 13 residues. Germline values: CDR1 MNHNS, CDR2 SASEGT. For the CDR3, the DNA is TGTGCCAGCAGTGACAACAGGGTCGGCGAGCAGTACTTC. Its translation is CASSDNRVGEQYF.

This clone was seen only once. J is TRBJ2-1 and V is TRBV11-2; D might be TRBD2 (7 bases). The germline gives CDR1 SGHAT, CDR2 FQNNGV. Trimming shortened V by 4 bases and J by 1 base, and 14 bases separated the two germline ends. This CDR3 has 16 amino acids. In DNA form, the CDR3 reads TGTGCCAGCAGCTCCTTGGGGGGGCAATCCTACAATGAGCAGTTCTTC. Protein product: CASSSLGGQSYNEQFF.

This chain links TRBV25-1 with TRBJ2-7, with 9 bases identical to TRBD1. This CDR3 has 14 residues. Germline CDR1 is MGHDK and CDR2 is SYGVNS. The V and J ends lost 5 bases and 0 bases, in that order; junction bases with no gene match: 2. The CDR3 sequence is CASSRQGGSYEQYF. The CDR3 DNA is TGTGCCAGCAGTCGACAGGGGGGCTCCTACGAGCAGTACTTC.

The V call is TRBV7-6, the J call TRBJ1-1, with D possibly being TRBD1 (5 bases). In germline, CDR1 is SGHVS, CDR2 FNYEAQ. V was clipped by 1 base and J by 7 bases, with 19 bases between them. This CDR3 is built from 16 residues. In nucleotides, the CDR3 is TGTGCCAGCAGCTTAGGTGGCCGGGGGAGTTTGAATGAAGCTTTCTTT. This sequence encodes CASSLGGRGSLNEAFF.

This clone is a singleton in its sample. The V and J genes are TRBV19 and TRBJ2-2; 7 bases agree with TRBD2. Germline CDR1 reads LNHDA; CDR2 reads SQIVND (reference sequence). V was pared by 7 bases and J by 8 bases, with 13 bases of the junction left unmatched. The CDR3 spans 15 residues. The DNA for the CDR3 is TGTGCCAGTATTGGCCTTGGGGGGGTGGCTGGGGAGCTGTTTTTT. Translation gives CASIGLGGVAGELFF. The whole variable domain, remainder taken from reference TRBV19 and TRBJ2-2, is DGGITQSPKYLFRKEGQNVTLSCEQNLNHDAMYWYRQDPGQGLRLIYYSQIVNDFQKGDIAEGYSVSREKKESFPLTVTSAQKNPTAFYLCASIGLGGVAGELFFGEGSRLTVL.

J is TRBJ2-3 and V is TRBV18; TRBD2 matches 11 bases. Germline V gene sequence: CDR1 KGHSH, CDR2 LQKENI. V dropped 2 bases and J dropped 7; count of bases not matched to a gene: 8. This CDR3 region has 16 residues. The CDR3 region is CASSPDTSGGPNTQYF. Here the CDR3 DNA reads TGTGCCAGCTCACCAGATACTAGCGGGGGACCTAATACGCAGTATTTT.

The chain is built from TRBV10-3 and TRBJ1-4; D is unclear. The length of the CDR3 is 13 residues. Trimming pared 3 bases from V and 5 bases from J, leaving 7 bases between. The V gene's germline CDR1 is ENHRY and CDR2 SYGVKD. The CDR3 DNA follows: TGTGCCATCAGTGATCCCAGGAATGAAAAACTGTTTTTT. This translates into CAISDPRNEKLFF.

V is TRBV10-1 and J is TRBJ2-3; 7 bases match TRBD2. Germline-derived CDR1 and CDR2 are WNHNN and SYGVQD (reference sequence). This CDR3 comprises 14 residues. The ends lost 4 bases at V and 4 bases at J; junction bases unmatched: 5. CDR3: CASSVGRAADTQYF. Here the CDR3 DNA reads TGCGCCAGCAGTGTTGGGAGGGCCGCAGATACGCAGTATTTT.

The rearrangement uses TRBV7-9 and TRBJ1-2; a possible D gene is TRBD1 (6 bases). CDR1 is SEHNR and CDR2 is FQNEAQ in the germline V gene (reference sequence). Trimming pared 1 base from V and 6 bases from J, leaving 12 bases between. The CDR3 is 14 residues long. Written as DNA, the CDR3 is TGTGCCAGCAGCTTAGGGGGGCAGACCCATGGCTACACCTTC. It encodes CASSLGGQTHGYTF. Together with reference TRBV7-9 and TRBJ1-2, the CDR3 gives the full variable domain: DTGVSQNPRHKITKRGQNVTFRCDPISEHNRLYWYRQTLGQGPEFLTYFQNEAQLEKSRLLSDRFSAERPKGSFSTLEIQRTEQGDSAMYLCASSLGGQTHGYTFGSGTRLTVV.

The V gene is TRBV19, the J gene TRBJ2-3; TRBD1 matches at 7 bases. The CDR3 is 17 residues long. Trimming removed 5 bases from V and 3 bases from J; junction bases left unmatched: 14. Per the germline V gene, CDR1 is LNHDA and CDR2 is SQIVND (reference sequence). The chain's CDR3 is CASSRPQGFEWTDTQYF. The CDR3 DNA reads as TGTGCCAGTAGTCGACCACAGGGGTTCGAGTGGACAGATACGCAGTATTTT.

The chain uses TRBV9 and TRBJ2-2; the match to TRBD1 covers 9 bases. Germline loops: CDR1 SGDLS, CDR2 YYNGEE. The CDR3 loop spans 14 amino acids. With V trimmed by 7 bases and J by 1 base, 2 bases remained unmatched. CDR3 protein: CASEDRGNTGELFF. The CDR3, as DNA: TGTGCCAGCGAGGACAGGGGGAACACCGGGGAGCTGTTTTTT. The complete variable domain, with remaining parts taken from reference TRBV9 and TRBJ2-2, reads DSGVTQTPKHLITATGQRVTLRCSPRSGDLSVYWYQQSLDQGLQFLIQYYNGEERAKGNILERFSAQQFPDLHSELNLSSLELGDSALYFCASEDRGNTGELFFGEGSRLTVL.

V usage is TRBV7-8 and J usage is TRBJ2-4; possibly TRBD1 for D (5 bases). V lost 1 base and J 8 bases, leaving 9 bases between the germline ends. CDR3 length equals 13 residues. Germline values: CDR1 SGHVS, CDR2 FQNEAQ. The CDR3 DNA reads TGTGCCAGCAGCTTAGGCAGGGTAGACATTCAGTACTTC. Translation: CASSLGRVDIQYF. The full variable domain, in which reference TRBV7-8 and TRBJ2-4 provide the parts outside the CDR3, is GAGVSQSPRYKVAKRGQDVALRCDPISGHVSLFWYQQALGQGPEFLTYFQNEAQLDKSGLPSDRFFAERPEGSVSTLKIQRTQQEDSAVYLCASSLGRVDIQYFGAGTRLSVL.

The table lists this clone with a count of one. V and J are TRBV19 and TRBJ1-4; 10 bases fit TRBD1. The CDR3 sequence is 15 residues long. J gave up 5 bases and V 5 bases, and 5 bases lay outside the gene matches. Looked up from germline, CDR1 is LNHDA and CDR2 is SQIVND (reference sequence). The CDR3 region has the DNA TGTGCCAGTAGTCTGGGACAGGGGAGAAATGAAAAACTGTTTTTT. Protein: CASSLGQGRNEKLFF. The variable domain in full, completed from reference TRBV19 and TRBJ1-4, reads DGGITQSPKYLFRKEGQNVTLSCEQNLNHDAMYWYRQDPGQGLRLIYYSQIVNDFQKGDIAEGYSVSREKKESFPLTVTSAQKNPTAFYLCASSLGQGRNEKLFFGSGTQLSVL.

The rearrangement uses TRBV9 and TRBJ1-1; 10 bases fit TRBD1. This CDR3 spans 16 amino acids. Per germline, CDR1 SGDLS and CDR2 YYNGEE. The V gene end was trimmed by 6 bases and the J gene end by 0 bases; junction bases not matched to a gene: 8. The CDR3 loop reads CASNRQGAGMNTEAFF. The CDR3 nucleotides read TGTGCCAGCAACAGACAGGGGGCGGGCATGAACACTGAAGCTTTCTTT.

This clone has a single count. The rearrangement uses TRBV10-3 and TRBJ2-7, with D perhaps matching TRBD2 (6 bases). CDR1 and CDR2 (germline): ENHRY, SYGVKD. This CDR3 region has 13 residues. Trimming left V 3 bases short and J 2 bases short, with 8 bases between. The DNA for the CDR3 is TGTGCCATCAGTGAATCGGGGGCCTACGAGCAGTACTTC. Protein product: CAISESGAYEQYF.

The CDR3 protein is CASSAEALAGVSTDTQYF. As DNA, the CDR3 is TGTGCCAGCAGCGCAGAGGCCCTAGCGGGGGTTAGCACAGATACGCAGTATTTT. The rearrangement uses TRBV4-2 and TRBJ2-3; TRBD2 matches 10 bases. V dropped 5 bases and J dropped 0; count of bases not matched to a gene: 11. The CDR3 loop spans 18 amino acids. CDR1 LGHNA and CDR2 YNFKEQ come from the germline V gene.

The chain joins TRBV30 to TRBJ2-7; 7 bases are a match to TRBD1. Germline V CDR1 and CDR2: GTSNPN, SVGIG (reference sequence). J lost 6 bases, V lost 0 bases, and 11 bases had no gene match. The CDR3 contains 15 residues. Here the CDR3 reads CAWSVRRGPEGEQYF. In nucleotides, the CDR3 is TGTGCCTGGAGTGTACGAAGGGGGCCCGAGGGCGAGCAGTACTTC. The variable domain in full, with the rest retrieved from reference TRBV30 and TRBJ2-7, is SQTIHQWPATLVQPVGSPLSLECTVEGTSNPNLYWYRQAAGRGLQLLFYSVGIGQISSEVPQNLSASRPQDRQFILSSKKLLLSDSGFYLCAWSVRRGPEGEQYFGPGTRLTVT.

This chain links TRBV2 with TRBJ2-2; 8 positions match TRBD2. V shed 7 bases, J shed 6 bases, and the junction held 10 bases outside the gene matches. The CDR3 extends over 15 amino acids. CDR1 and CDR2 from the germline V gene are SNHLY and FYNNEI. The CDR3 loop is CASIAVTSGPGELFF. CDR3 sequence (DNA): TGTGCCAGCATAGCAGTAACTAGCGGTCCCGGGGAGCTGTTTTTT.

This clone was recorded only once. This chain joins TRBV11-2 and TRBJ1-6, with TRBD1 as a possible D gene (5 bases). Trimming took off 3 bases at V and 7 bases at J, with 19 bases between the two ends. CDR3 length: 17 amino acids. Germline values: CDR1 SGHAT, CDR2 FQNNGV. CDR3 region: CASSFRRTDRENSPLHF. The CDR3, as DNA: TGTGCCAGCAGCTTTCGCCGGACCGACAGAGAGAATTCACCCCTCCACTTT.